The rows below give T cell receptor beta chains drawn from one sample of a study of technical replicates of blood from a few donors. Only in-frame clones appear in the TCRdb table, and some are missing; sequencing was by immunoSEQ multiplex PCR. The sample carries roughly 85,000 clones, about 94% recorded once. Source material: T cells isolated from PBMCs. These receptors were taken from a human donor in good health. The CDR3 runs from the conserved cysteine through the conserved F or W. Fields, in order: D gene, V gene, J gene, clone size, CDR3 protein, CDR3 DNA. A D gene is named only where the DNA matches it firmly. Expanded clones get a size class; other rows say once, few or many, or leave the size out.

-,TRBV10-2,TRBJ1-5,once,CASSPAENSNQPQHF,TGCGCCAGCAGTCCTGCAGAAAATAGCAATCAGCCCCAGCATTTT
-,TRBV18,TRBJ1-2,-,CASSAPGLKPEHGYTF,TGTGCCAGCTCAGCCCCGGGACTAAAACCAGAGCATGGCTACACCTTC
TRBD2,TRBV27,TRBJ2-1,-,CASMIGTSGRGLGNEQFF,TGTGCCAGCATGATAGGGACTAGCGGGAGGGGTTTGGGGAATGAGCAGTTCTTC
TRBD2,TRBV29-1,TRBJ2-2,-,CSVEGAGVVGELFF,TGCAGCGTTGAGGGAGCGGGAGTGGTCGGGGAGCTGTTTTTT
-,TRBV28,TRBJ2-3,-,CASRSGAGSTDTQYF,TGTGCCAGCAGAAGCGGAGCGGGTAGCACAGATACGCAGTATTTT
-,TRBV6-1,TRBJ1-4,-,CASSEIGGEKLFF,TGTGCCAGCAGTGAAATCGGCGGGGAAAAACTGTTTTTT
TRBD1,TRBV19,TRBJ1-2,-,CASTEDRANYGYTF,TGTGCCAGTACTGAGGACAGGGCGAACTATGGCTACACCTTC
TRBD1,TRBV25-1,TRBJ1-2,-,CASSAGTEGFGYGYTF,TGTGCCAGCAGTGCCGGGACAGAGGGCTTCGGCTATGGCTACACCTTC
TRBD1,TRBV6-5,TRBJ2-7,-,CASRPGTVYEQYF,TGTGCCAGCAGACCCGGGACAGTCTACGAGCAGTACTTC
-,TRBV15,TRBJ1-1,-,CATSGRGRGTTEAFF,TGTGCCACCAGCGGTAGAGGAAGGGGGACCACTGAAGCTTTCTTT
-,TRBV5-1,TRBJ2-5,-,CASSSGGGGETQYF,TGCGCCAGCAGCTCCGGCGGAGGCGGGGAGACCCAGTACTTC
-,TRBV5-1,TRBJ1-1,-,CASSLATVNTEAFF,TGCGCCAGCAGCTTGGCCACGGTGAACACTGAAGCTTTCTTT
TRBD2,TRBV7-6,TRBJ2-3,-,CASSLASGGADTQYF,TGTGCCAGCAGCTTAGCCAGCGGGGGGGCGGATACGCAGTATTTT
-,TRBV25-1,TRBJ1-6,once,CASSETNASPLHF,TGTGCCAGCAGTGAGACAAATGCATCACCCCTCCACTTT
TRBD1,TRBV4-1,TRBJ1-5,-,CASSQAQGPQPQHF,TGCGCCAGCAGCCAAGCACAGGGGCCCCAGCCCCAGCATTTT
-,TRBV4-1,TRBJ2-5,-,CASSQAETQYF,TGCGCCAGCAGCCAAGCTGAGACCCAGTACTTC
-,TRBV29-1,TRBJ1-2,-,CSVGDEGGYYGYTF,TGCAGCGTTGGGGATGAAGGGGGATACTATGGCTACACCTTC
-,TRBV6-5,TRBJ1-2,-,CASSPGQPGYGYTF,TGTGCCAGCAGCCCCGGACAGCCTGGCTATGGCTACACCTTC
TRBD1,TRBV7-3,TRBJ1-1,once,CASSLTRQGGAFF,TGTGCCAGCAGCTTAACCCGACAGGGGGGAGCTTTCTTT
-,TRBV6-5,TRBJ2-4,-,CASSYSNPGRSNIQYF,TGTGCCAGCAGTTACTCGAACCCGGGGAGGAGTAACATTCAGTACTTC
TRBD1,TRBV6-6,TRBJ1-2,-,CASSYSTGEHYGYTF,TGTGCCAGCAGTTACTCGACAGGGGAACACTATGGCTACACCTTC
TRBD1,TRBV18,TRBJ2-5,-,CASSRTGKETQYF,TGTGCCAGCTCGCGGACAGGGAAAGAGACCCAGTACTTC
TRBD1,TRBV19,TRBJ1-6,-,CASHWGAGQVNSPLHF,TGTGCCAGCCATTGGGGGGCCGGACAGGTCAATTCACCCCTCCACTTT
-,TRBV14,TRBJ1-1,-,CASSQSLNTEAFF,TGTGCCAGCAGCCAAAGCCTGAACACTGAAGCTTTCTTT
TRBD1,TRBV7-9,TRBJ2-7,-,CASSLGASGTGDYEQYF,TGTGCCAGCAGCTTAGGAGCCTCCGGGACAGGCGACTACGAGCAGTACTTC
-,TRBV27,TRBJ2-5,few,CASSFRETQYF,TGTGCCAGCAGTTTCAGAGAGACCCAGTACTTC
TRBD1,TRBV13,TRBJ1-5,-,CASSLGRTGDSNQPQHF,TGTGCCAGCAGCTTAGGCCGGACAGGGGATAGCAATCAGCCCCAGCATTTT
-,TRBV28,TRBJ2-5,once,CASSLGTVYQETQYF,TGTGCCAGCAGTTTGGGCACAGTTTACCAAGAGACCCAGTACTTC
-,TRBV5-4,TRBJ2-1,once,CASSLRGFYNEQFF,TGTGCCAGCAGCTTACGGGGGTTCTACAATGAGCAGTTCTTC
TRBD1,TRBV4-1,TRBJ2-1,-,CASSQDRVYNEQFF,TGCGCCAGCAGTCAAGACAGGGTGTACAATGAGCAGTTCTTC
-,TRBV21-1,TRBJ1-6,-,CARGWSGSPLHF,TGTGCCCGGGGGTGGAGCGGTTCACCCCTCCACTTT
-,TRBV15,TRBJ2-5,-,CATSRDRSLEGQYF,TGTGCCACCAGCAGAGATAGAAGCCTAGAGGGCCAGTACTTC
-,TRBV19,TRBJ1-1,-,CASSIDIDTPNTEAFF,TGTGCCAGTAGTATAGATATCGACACACCGAACACTGAAGCTTTCTTT
-,TRBV5-3,TRBJ1-2,-,CARSKCWGLGYTF,TGTGCCAGAAGTAAGTGCTGGGGCTTGGGGTACACCTTC
-,TRBV28,TRBJ2-2,-,CASSHNSRDLNTGELFF,TGTGCCAGCAGTCATAACTCACGGGACTTGAACACCGGGGAGCTGTTTTTT
-,TRBV5-1,TRBJ2-2,-,CASSSRIAANTGELFF,TGCGCCAGCAGCTCCCGCATAGCCGCGAACACCGGGGAGCTGTTTTTT
TRBD1,TRBV6-5,TRBJ1-5,-,CASSLDRGYQPQHF,TGTGCCAGCAGTCTAGACAGGGGCTATCAGCCCCAGCATTTT
TRBD1,TRBV6-5,TRBJ1-2,-,CASSYSLGQASGYTF,TGTGCCAGCAGTTACTCTTTGGGACAGGCGAGTGGCTACACCTTC
-,TRBV5-6,TRBJ1-5,-,CASSLRGSNQPQHF,TGTGCCAGCAGCTTGAGGGGTAGCAATCAGCCCCAGCATTTT
-,TRBV27,TRBJ1-5,-,CASSFRGNQPQHF,TGTGCCAGCAGTTTCCGTGGCAATCAGCCCCAGCATTTT
-,TRBV30,TRBJ2-7,-,CAWSEEPYEQYF,TGTGCCTGGAGTGAAGAGCCCTACGAGCAGTACTTC
TRBD1,TRBV4-1,TRBJ1-2,once,CASSPSFGQGARGYGYTF,TGCGCCAGCAGCCCCTCTTTCGGACAGGGGGCGCGTGGCTATGGCTACACCTTC
TRBD1,TRBV2,TRBJ1-5,-,CASSEGQGIQPQHF,TGTGCCAGCAGTGAAGGACAGGGTATTCAGCCCCAGCATTTT
-,TRBV27,TRBJ2-7,-,CASSLKGYEASYEQYF,TGTGCCAGCAGTTTAAAGGGGTATGAGGCCTCCTACGAGCAGTACTTC
-,TRBV4-2,TRBJ1-5,-,CASSQGEDQPQHF,TGTGCCAGCAGCCAAGGGGAGGACCAGCCCCAGCATTTT
-,TRBV30,TRBJ1-1,-,CAWSVLSTHGGTEAFF,TGTGCCTGGAGTGTACTAAGTACACATGGTGGGACTGAAGCTTTCTTT